Below are 25 T cell receptor beta chains sequenced from a single sample in a study of T cells in Graves' hyperthyroidism and ophthalmopathy. The TCR beta CDR3 regions underwent amplification using RNA transcripts as the source. The HTBI primer set drove a first-round RT-PCR of the TCR CDR3. Each CDR3 protein gets one entry after TCRdb re-called the multiplex PCR reads with MiXCR. The sample contains approximately 300,000 distinct CDR3 sequences, approximately 15% of which appear only once. Specimen: blood. The receptors were gathered from a woman aged 55 to 70 with Graves' ophthalmopathy.

This clonotype was recorded at least ten times. V gene TRBV12-3 or TRBV12-4 combines with J gene TRBJ1-5; a weak D match, TRBD1 (6 bases). CDR3 length: 14 residues. V lost 1 base, J lost 7 bases, and 11 bases lay in between. The CDR3 loop is CASSLGRGVQPQHF. The CDR3 DNA sequence: TGTGCCAGCAGTTTAGGGAGGGGGGTACAGCCCCAGCATTTT.

This clonotype was seen just once. J is TRBJ1-2 and V is TRBV7-2; TRBD1 agrees at 10 bases. Germline CDR1 is SGHTA and CDR2 is FQGNSA. Trimming took 4 bases from V and 1 from J; bases not matched to a gene: 0. The CDR3 is 14 residues long. CDR3 sequence reads: CASSWDRGNYGYTF. The CDR3 coding sequence is TGTGCCAGCAGCTGGGACAGGGGTAACTATGGCTACACCTTC.

In this sample, this clonotype turned up a few times. CDR3 in amino acids: CASSPSGTDLAKNIQYF. The CDR3 DNA follows: TGTGCCAGCAGTCCCTCCGGGACGGACTTAGCCAAAAACATTCAGTACTTC. This chain links TRBV27 with TRBJ2-4, with D perhaps being TRBD1 or TRBD2 (5 bases each). V lost 5 bases to trimming and J lost 0 bases, with 17 bases between them. CDR1 and CDR2 from the germline V gene are MNHEY and SMNVEV (reference sequence). The CDR3 length is 17 residues.

This clonotype was picked up a small number of times. The chain has TRBV19 and TRBJ1-1; a weak D match, TRBD1 (6 bases). CDR3 size: 14 residues. The V and J ends lost 3 bases and 3 bases respectively, with 11 bases between them. Germline V gene lookup returns CDR1 LNHDA and CDR2 SQIVND (reference sequence). The chain's CDR3 is CASSIGQSYTEAFF. The CDR3 DNA reads TGTGCCAGTAGTATCGGACAGAGCTACACTGAAGCTTTCTTT.

The chain links TRBV5-5 to TRBJ2-7; TRBD1 is a possible D gene (6 bases). Per germline, CDR1 SGHKS and CDR2 YYEKEE (reference sequence). Trimming took off 1 base at V and 3 bases at J, with 17 bases between the two ends. The CDR3 consists of 16 residues. The CDR3 is CASSLLFGTLDYEQYF. CDR3 sequence (DNA): TGTGCCAGCAGCTTGCTCTTCGGGACACTCGACTACGAGCAGTACTTC.

J is TRBJ1-5 and V is TRBV11-2, with 8 bases that match TRBD1. The trim removed 6 bases at V and 7 bases at J, leaving 11 bases unmatched. Looked up from germline, CDR1 is SGHAT and CDR2 is FQNNGV. The CDR3 extends over 15 amino acids. This chain's CDR3 is CASSSGQGWNQPQHF. The CDR3 DNA follows: TGTGCCAGCAGTTCCGGACAGGGCTGGAACCAGCCCCAGCATTTT. The whole variable domain, remainder taken from reference TRBV11-2 and TRBJ1-5, is EAGVAQSPRYKIIEKRQSVAFWCNPISGHATLYWYQQILGQGPKLLIQFQNNGVVDDSQLPKDRFSAERLKGVDSTLKIQPAKLEDSAVYLCASSSGQGWNQPQHFGDGTRLSIL.

Comment on this clonotype: A much larger clone differs by one base, so this may be a read error. This chain connects TRBV13 to TRBJ2-7; tentatively, D is TRBD1 or TRBD2 (5 bases each). The CDR3 loop spans 15 amino acids. The germline gives CDR1 PRHDT, CDR2 FYEKMQ (reference sequence). The CDR3 coding sequence is TGTGCCAGCAGCTCACCCCCGGGGCCCTCCTACGAGCAGCACTTC. As protein: CASSSPPGPSYEQHF.

The rearrangement uses TRBV20-1 and TRBJ2-1; D might be TRBD2 (7 bases). V shed 3 bases and J shed 10 bases, with 22 bases lying between them. Per germline, CDR1 DFQATT and CDR2 SNEGSKA (reference sequence). CDR3 length: 15 amino acids. The CDR3 here is CSARDSGNPQGEQFF. CDR3 DNA sequence: TGCAGTGCTAGGGACAGCGGGAATCCCCAAGGAGAGCAGTTCTTC.

The chain employs TRBV20-1 and TRBJ2-7, with 11 bases aligning to TRBD2. The CDR3 spans 15 residues. V lost 3 bases and J lost 2; bases outside the gene matches: 6. The germline V gene encodes CDR1 DFQATT and CDR2 SNEGSKA (reference sequence). The CDR3 DNA reads TGCAGTGCTAGGGGGACTAGCGGTGACACCTACGAGCAGTACTTC. It specifies CSARGTSGDTYEQYF.

This clonotype was counted a few times. The DNA of the CDR3 is TGCGCCAGCAAGAGGACGGGAACAGGGGAGACCCAGTACTTC. Translation: CASKRTGTGETQYF. The chain combines TRBV10-2 with TRBJ2-5; D perhaps matches TRBD1 (6 bases). In germline, CDR1 is WSHSY, CDR2 SAAADI. V was pared by 7 bases and J by 5 bases, with 17 bases between. This CDR3 is 14 amino acids long.

In its sample, this clonotype was seen a few times. The rearrangement joins TRBV4-1 to TRBJ1-5; maybe TRBD1 (5 bases). The germline V and J ends were trimmed by 3 bases and 0 bases, with 12 bases remaining between them. CDR3 length: 16 amino acids. Germline CDR1 MGHRA, CDR2 YSYEKL. The CDR3 DNA is TGCGCCAGCAGCCAGAGGACAACCGATAGCAATCAGCCCCAGCATTTT. Translating it yields CASSQRTTDSNQPQHF.

The V call is TRBV20-1, the J call TRBJ2-7; 8 bases align to TRBD1. Unmatched junction bases numbered 7, after V lost 3 bases and J lost 6 bases. The CDR3 is made up of 13 amino acids. Per germline, CDR1 DFQATT and CDR2 SNEGSKA (reference sequence). CDR3 region: CSARVQGAGEQYF. The DNA of the CDR3 is TGCAGTGCTAGGGTTCAGGGGGCGGGCGAGCAGTACTTC.

This clonotype was recorded at least ten times. CDR3 nucleotides: TGTGCCATCAGTGGTACTAGGACAGATACGCAGTATTTT. It specifies CAISGTRTDTQYF. This rearrangement joins TRBV10-3 to TRBJ2-3, with D perhaps matching TRBD2 (5 bases). CDR3 length: 13 amino acids. V lost 4 bases, J lost 3 bases, and 8 bases lay in between. Germline CDR1 ENHRY, CDR2 SYGVKD.

This clonotype was detected many times. The CDR3 loop reads CAWSHRGDLNQPQHF. In DNA form, the CDR3 reads TGTGCCTGGAGTCACAGGGGAGATCTCAATCAGCCCCAGCATTTT. V and J are TRBV30 and TRBJ1-5; 7 bases line up with TRBD1. Trimming cost V 2 bases and J 3 bases; bases outside gene matches: 7. Germline CDR1 reads GTSNPN; CDR2 reads SVGIG (reference sequence). This CDR3 has 15 residues.

This clonotype appeared many times. V is TRBV12-3 or TRBV12-4 and J is TRBJ2-7; 7 positions match TRBD1. V lost 6 bases, J lost 5 bases, and 4 bases stayed unmatched. The CDR3 has 12 amino acids. Written as DNA, the CDR3 is TGTGCCAGCAGAAAGCAGGGGGACGAGCAGTACTTC. Protein product: CASRKQGDEQYF.

The chain recombines TRBV27 with TRBJ2-1; D unclear. This CDR3 is 14 amino acids long. Germline values: CDR1 MNHEY, CDR2 SMNVEV (reference sequence). V was pared by 4 bases and J by 2 bases, with 9 bases between. DNA for the CDR3: TGTGCCAGCAGTTCAGCCGATACCTACAATGAGCAGTTCTTC. This sequence encodes CASSSADTYNEQFF.

V usage is TRBV7-9 and J usage is TRBJ1-6; 7 bases match TRBD1. There are 17 residues in the CDR3. Germline V gene sequence: CDR1 SEHNR, CDR2 FQNEAQ (reference sequence). Trimming cost V 5 bases and J 11 bases; bases outside gene matches: 18. For the CDR3, the DNA is TGTGCCAGCAGCCCCCCTACGGGTCCAGGGGGTTTTCCACCCCTCCACTTT. This gives the protein CASSPPTGPGGFPPLHF.

The chain has TRBV27 and TRBJ1-6; no reliable D call. From germline, CDR1 is MNHEY and CDR2 SMNVEV (reference sequence). Trimming took 3 bases from V and 10 from J, leaving 13 bases between them. This CDR3 is built from 14 residues. CDR3 region: CASSLEGYYSPLHF. CDR3 DNA: TGTGCCAGCAGTTTGGAAGGGTACTACTCACCCCTCCACTTT.

This clonotype was counted many times. This chain links TRBV7-2 with TRBJ2-7, with a tentative D call TRBD2 (6 bases). Germline V gives CDR1 SGHTA, CDR2 FQGNSA. The CDR3 runs 13 residues. Trimming pared 1 base from V and 7 bases from J, leaving 11 bases between. The CDR3 loop reads CASSLVGGIEQYF. The CDR3 DNA reads as TGTGCCAGCAGCTTAGTTGGAGGGATTGAGCAGTACTTC.

This chain joins TRBV18 and TRBJ1-1, with D hard to call. V lost 6 bases and J 2 bases, leaving 16 bases between the germline ends. Per the germline V gene, CDR1 is KGHSH and CDR2 is LQKENI. The length of the CDR3 is 15 residues. Written as DNA, the CDR3 is TGTGCCAGCTCCGTTCGGTTTTTGGGTAACACTGAAGCTTTCTTT. Protein product: CASSVRFLGNTEAFF.

This clonotype was detected ten times or more. The J gene is TRBJ2-2, the V gene TRBV6-1, with D unclear. The CDR3 has 14 amino acids. CDR1 MNHNS and CDR2 SASEGT come from the germline V gene. The V gene lost 3 bases and the J gene lost 0 bases, with 5 bases spanning the gap. The CDR3: CASSEQANTGELFF. In DNA, the CDR3 is TGTGCCAGCAGTGAGCAGGCGAACACCGGGGAGCTGTTTTTT.

This clonotype occurred a few times. This rearrangement joins TRBV30 to TRBJ2-3; TRBD2 is a possible D gene (6 bases). Per the germline V gene, CDR1 is GTSNPN and CDR2 is SVGIG (reference sequence). This CDR3 region has 12 residues. V was cut by 5 bases and J by 14 bases, with 20 bases left in between. Here the CDR3 reads CAWGRDSIQSYF. The CDR3, as DNA: TGTGCCTGGGGACGGGACTCCATCCAATCGTATTTT.

This clonotype appeared a few times. The chain couples TRBV11-2 to TRBJ1-2; D is unclear. With 3 bases removed from V and 8 bases from J, the gap between germline ends came to 22 bases. The CDR3 sequence is 16 residues long. In germline, CDR1 is SGHAT, CDR2 FQNNGV. The CDR3 nucleotides are TGTGCCAGCAGCTTGACTAGAGACTTCGCTATCGGGGGCTACACCTTC. Translation gives CASSLTRDFAIGGYTF.

The V call is TRBV6-2 or TRBV6-3, the J call TRBJ2-1; 10 nucleotides agree with TRBD2. The germline V gene has CDR1 MNHEY and CDR2 SVGEGT. This CDR3 spans 13 amino acids. Unmatched junction bases numbered 3, after V lost 6 bases and J lost 7 bases. The CDR3 is CASRTSGQNEQFF. The CDR3 coding sequence is TGTGCCAGCAGGACTAGCGGGCAGAATGAGCAGTTCTTC.

This clonotype was counted a few times. The J gene is TRBJ2-7, the V gene TRBV5-1; D remains unclear. V was pared by 4 bases and J by 4 bases, with 9 bases between. Germline lookup yields CDR1 SGHRS and CDR2 YFSETQ. The CDR3 loop spans 12 amino acids. The CDR3 DNA reads as TGCGCCAGCAGCGTGAATCGGTACGAGCAGTACTTC. As protein: CASSVNRYEQYF.